Detailed here is one T cell receptor beta chain. Its antigen remains unidentified. The entry originates in a study of siplizumab effects on memory and regulatory T cells. General study points: The average Treg-derived proportion among mappable alloreactive CD4+ clones was 65% to 70% with siplizumab versus 26.9% in controls. Naive T cells apparently outstripped memory cells in diversity and seemed major alloresponse contributors.

The CDR3 consists of 12 residues. From germline, CDR1 is SGHRS and CDR2 YFSETQ. V was clipped by 3 bases and J by 6 bases, with 7 bases between them. Where a few donor pairs were concerned, the unstimulated naive, memory, effector memory and TEMRA subsets underwent sequencing. Assays covered around 10^5 TCR templates per sample. TCRdb keeps only in-frame clones here, not all; method: immunoSEQ multiplex PCR. The data contain roughly 68,000 clones, 95% to 98% of them singletons. The sequencing sample was made of naive CD8+ T cells sorted from blood. The sequence derives from a human donor in good health. The rearrangement uses TRBV5-1 and TRBJ2-1; the D is unclear. The CDR3 DNA is TGCGCCAGCAGCTCTCAGACCAATGAGCAGTTCTTC. It yields the protein CASSSQTNEQFF.